The entry below gives a single T cell receptor beta chain sequence along with its context. Trimming removed 5 bases from V and 0 bases from J, with 17 bases in between. The CDR3 loop spans 17 amino acids. The germline V gene encodes CDR1 MNHEY and CDR2 SMNVEV (reference sequence). The data are from a study of cytomegalovirus exposure and HLA in healthy donors. This PCR relied on a set of 60 Vbeta primers and 13 Jbeta primers. TCRdb's table, derived via immunoSEQ multiplex PCR, lists solely in-frame clones and lacks some. The sample has 100,000 or so clones, about 13% seen once. This clonotype originated in a middle-aged man in good health and CMV-seropositive. The chain employs TRBV27 and TRBJ1-3; maybe TRBD1 (6 bases). Sample: PBMCs. DNA of the CDR3: TGTGCCAGCAGTAGGGGGGGAGCAGGATACTCTGGAAACACCATATATTTT. The encoded protein is CASSRGGAGYSGNTIYF.